This T cell receptor (beta chain) originates from a study of blood T cell repertoires in COVID-19. Turning to the study itself: Collection of acute and convalescent COVID-19 samples took place in the United States, Italy and Spain.

Authors' methods: Amplifying reference gene primers gave estimates of nucleated cell counts. Libraries were prepared by immunoSEQ multiplex PCR; TCRdb keeps only in-frame clonotypes and omits some of them. V and J calls and clone size are given by that table; D and trimming were obtained from the DNA. The data show about 170,000 clones, with 83% seen just once and approximately 4% held by the top ten. This clonotype was sampled from a woman between 50 and 59 years old who had recovered from COVID-19. The specimen was PBMCs or T cells enriched from blood (not recorded which).

This CDR3 reads CASSYVQGVVGETQYF. The CDR3 coding sequence is TGTGCCAGCAGTTACGTGCAGGGGGTTGTAGGAGAGACCCAGTACTTC. J is TRBJ2-5 and V is TRBV6-5; 7 nucleotides match TRBD1. The CDR3 sequence is 16 residues long. The V gene's germline CDR1 is MNHEY and CDR2 SVGAGI. The J segment lost 4 bases and the V segment lost 2 bases, leaving 10 bases of the junction unmatched.